The rows below give T cell receptor beta chains drawn from one sample of a study of blood T cell repertoires in COVID-19. TCRdb's copy holds only in-frame clones and misses some; the assay was immunoSEQ multiplex PCR. The sample gives hundreds of thousands of clones, approximately 83% of which show up once; roughly 2% is in the top ten. The sample comprised PBMCs or T cells enriched from blood (not recorded which). These receptors all come from a man aged 25 to 40 who had recovered from COVID-19. The CDR3 runs from the conserved cysteine through the conserved F or W. A D gene is named only where the DNA matches it firmly. Some rows have no size entry. The others give once, few or many, or a class for an expanded clone.

V gene,D gene,CDR3 length,J gene,clone size,CDR3 protein,CDR3 DNA
TRBV4-2,TRBD2,18,TRBJ2-3,.,CASSQAEESSGGTDTQYF,TGTGCCAGCAGCCAAGCGGAGGAATCTAGCGGGGGCACAGATACGCAGTATTTT
TRBV3-1/TRBV3-2,TRBD1,16,TRBJ1-4,.,CASSHLGTGRGEKLFF,TGTGCCAGCAGCCACCTAGGGACAGGGAGGGGTGAAAAACTGTTTTTT
TRBV9,TRBD2,17,TRBJ2-5,.,CASSVAGGGTTQETQYF,TGTGCCAGCAGCGTAGCCGGGGGGGGCACAACCCAAGAGACCCAGTACTTC
TRBV25-1,.,17,TRBJ2-4,.,CASSGPGQGIAKNIQYF,TGTGCCAGCAGTGGTCCTGGGCAGGGAATAGCCAAAAACATTCAGTACTTC
TRBV7-9,TRBD2,16,TRBJ2-3,.,CASSLGTGTRTDTQYF,TGTGCCAGCAGCTTAGGTACCGGGACTAGAACAGATACGCAGTATTTT
TRBV6-5,TRBD2,14,TRBJ2-3,.,CASSTSGGPDTQYF,TGTGCCAGCAGTACTAGCGGGGGCCCAGATACGCAGTATTTT
TRBV10-3,.,12,TRBJ1-2,once,CASADSAGGYTF,TGTGCCTCAGCGGACAGTGCAGGGGGCTACACCTTC
TRBV5-1,TRBD1,15,TRBJ1-1,.,CASSASRGRDTEAFF,TGCGCCAGCAGCGCTTCTAGGGGGCGGGACACTGAAGCTTTCTTT
TRBV18,.,15,TRBJ2-5,.,CASSPTLAPGETQYF,TGTGCCAGCTCACCAACGCTAGCGCCTGGGGAGACCCAGTACTTC
TRBV29-1,TRBD1,17,TRBJ1-2,.,CSVDRQGLYPLNYGYTF,TGCAGCGTTGACCGACAGGGCCTCTATCCTCTGAACTATGGCTACACCTTC
TRBV7-2,TRBD1,15,TRBJ1-4,.,CASSPQTGTNEKLFF,TGTGCCAGCAGCCCCCAGACAGGGACTAATGAAAAACTGTTTTTT
TRBV9,TRBD1,15,TRBJ1-2,.,CASTPRQGASYGYTF,TGTGCCAGCACCCCCCGACAGGGGGCTAGCTATGGCTACACCTTC
TRBV4-2,TRBD2,16,TRBJ2-3,.,CASSQDPAGGADTQYF,TGTGCCAGCAGCCAAGATCCGGCGGGGGGAGCAGATACGCAGTATTTT
TRBV19,.,16,TRBJ1-2,.,CASSKFGLDNPDGYTF,TGTGCCAGTAGTAAGTTCGGTTTAGACAACCCTGATGGCTACACCTTC
TRBV11-2,.,15,TRBJ2-7,.,CASSEESRGAYEQYF,TGTGCCAGCAGCGAAGAGAGCAGGGGGGCCTACGAGCAGTACTTC
TRBV25-1,TRBD2,16,TRBJ2-1,.,CASSDSRLAGGFEQFF,TGTGCCAGCAGTGATTCGAGACTAGCGGGGGGATTTGAGCAGTTCTTC
TRBV2,.,15,TRBJ1-2,.,CASSDSANYGDGYTF,TGTGCCAGCAGTGATTCGGCTAACTACGGGGATGGCTACACCTTC
TRBV5-1,.,13,TRBJ1-1,once,CASSFDSWTEAFF,TGCGCCAGCAGTTTCGACAGTTGGACTGAAGCTTTCTTT
TRBV11-1,.,13,TRBJ1-1,.,CASSLVRNTEAFF,TGTGCCAGCAGCTTAGTCCGGAACACTGAAGCTTTCTTT
TRBV30,TRBD1,12,TRBJ2-1,.,CAWIQGANEQFF,TGTGCCTGGATACAGGGGGCGAATGAGCAGTTCTTC
TRBV6-5,TRBD1,15,TRBJ1-2,once,CASSGGQGVLDGYTF,TGTGCCAGCAGCGGGGGACAGGGGGTACTGGATGGCTACACCTTC
TRBV18,TRBD2,19,TRBJ2-1,.,CASSPAGTSGGASYNEQFF,TGTGCCAGCTCACCGGCCGGGACTAGCGGGGGGGCCTCCTACAATGAGCAGTTCTTC
TRBV6-5,.,15,TRBJ1-6,.,CASSYSSGNNSPLHF,TGTGCCAGCAGTTACTCATCGGGGAATAATTCACCCCTCCACTTT
TRBV9,TRBD1,17,TRBJ2-5,.,CASSVDSGTGGGETQYF,TGTGCCAGCAGCGTAGATTCTGGGACAGGGGGGGGAGAGACCCAGTACTTC
TRBV7-2,TRBD2,15,TRBJ2-5,.,CASTANSGGVETQYF,TGTGCCAGCACCGCGAACTCGGGGGGTGTAGAGACCCAGTACTTC
TRBV6-5,TRBD2,14,TRBJ2-7,.,CASRSSGGAYEQYF,TGTGCCAGCAGAAGTAGCGGGGGGGCCTACGAGCAGTACTTC
TRBV7-2,TRBD2,16,TRBJ2-3,.,CASSITSGGDTDTQYF,TGTGCCAGCAGCATCACTAGCGGGGGGGACACAGATACGCAGTATTTT
TRBV7-9,TRBD1,13,TRBJ1-1,.,CASIQQGFTEAFF,TGTGCCAGCATCCAACAGGGGTTCACTGAAGCTTTCTTT
TRBV7-2,TRBD1,14,TRBJ2-3,.,CASSNTGGAGTQYF,TGTGCCAGCAGTAATACAGGGGGCGCGGGTACGCAGTATTTT
TRBV4-1,.,16,TRBJ1-4,.,CASSQVVRGGGEKLFF,TGCGCCAGCAGCCAAGTTGTTCGAGGAGGCGGTGAAAAACTGTTTTTT
TRBV29-1,.,14,TRBJ1-6,few,CSPGGVSYNSPLHF,TGCAGCCCTGGAGGGGTCTCCTATAATTCACCCCTCCACTTT
TRBV6-5,.,15,TRBJ1-6,few,CASSRNQGMGSPLHF,TGTGCCAGCTCACGGAACCAGGGGATGGGCTCACCCCTCCACTTT
TRBV5-1,.,17,TRBJ2-2,few,CASSRLSQGRGGGELFF,TGCGCCAGCAGCCGCCTTTCTCAGGGGCGCGGGGGCGGGGAGCTGTTTTTT
TRBV11-2,.,13,TRBJ1-6,few,CASSPLPQAPLHF,TGTGCCAGCAGCCCACTTCCGCAGGCACCCCTCCACTTT
TRBV3-1/TRBV3-2,TRBD2,13,TRBJ2-5,.,CASSQARGGRQYF,TGTGCCAGCAGCCAAGCGCGGGGGGGACGCCAGTACTTC
TRBV14,TRBD2,17,TRBJ2-2,once,CASRPGTSGGFTGELFF,TGTGCCAGCAGACCCGGGACTAGCGGGGGGTTCACCGGGGAGCTGTTTTTT
TRBV14,.,14,TRBJ1-2,.,CASSQDLGAHGYTF,TGTGCCAGCAGCCAAGATCTAGGGGCCCATGGCTACACCTTC
TRBV18,TRBD1,17,TRBJ1-3,.,CASSPSIDRASGNTIYF,TGTGCCAGCTCACCATCCATAGACAGGGCCTCTGGAAACACCATATATTTT
TRBV5-4,.,13,TRBJ2-1,.,CASSPDRFNEQFF,TGTGCCAGCAGCCCCGACAGGTTCAATGAGCAGTTCTTC
TRBV7-2,.,12,TRBJ1-1,.,CASRFTGFEAFF,TGTGCCAGCAGGTTTACAGGGTTTGAAGCTTTCTTT
TRBV6-5,.,12,TRBJ1-4,.,CASSKNKEKLFF,TGTGCCAGCAGTAAGAACAAGGAAAAACTGTTTTTT
TRBV6-5,.,14,TRBJ1-1,.,CASSYGLMNTEAFF,TGTGCCAGCAGCTATGGACTTATGAACACTGAAGCTTTCTTT
TRBV2,.,15,TRBJ1-4,.,CASSPPRRKNEKLFF,TGTGCCAGCAGCCCTCCCCGGAGGAAAAATGAAAAACTGTTTTTT
TRBV6-2/TRBV6-3,.,15,TRBJ2-1,.,CASSYSSKSYNEQFF,TGTGCCAGCAGTTACTCTTCCAAATCATACAATGAGCAGTTCTTC
TRBV20-1,TRBD2,13,TRBJ2-5,.,CSASLAGEETQYF,TGCAGTGCTAGTTTAGCGGGGGAAGAGACCCAGTACTTC
TRBV10-3,TRBD1,13,TRBJ1-1,.,CAAHRGQNTEAFF,TGTGCCGCACACAGGGGGCAGAACACTGAAGCTTTCTTT
TRBV7-6,.,17,TRBJ2-2,.,CASSLSITGKGTGELFF,TGTGCCAGCAGCTTATCAATCACCGGGAAAGGCACCGGGGAGCTGTTTTTT
TRBV19,TRBD1,14,TRBJ1-2,.,CASARDRGIYGYTF,TGTGCCAGTGCCCGGGACAGGGGGATCTATGGCTACACCTTC
TRBV29-1,.,14,TRBJ2-5,.,CSASGGQSSETQYF,TGCAGCGCTTCGGGGGGCCAGAGTAGCGAGACCCAGTACTTC
TRBV4-2,TRBD1,15,TRBJ1-6,few,CASSPQGSGNSPLHF,TGTGCCAGCAGCCCACAGGGGAGTGGTAATTCACCCCTCCACTTT
TRBV7-9,.,11,TRBJ2-2,.,CASVNTGELFF,TGTGCCAGCGTCAATACCGGGGAGCTGTTTTTT
TRBV19,TRBD2,15,TRBJ2-3,once,CASSPSGGALHTQYF,TGTGCCAGTAGTCCGAGCGGGGGGGCCCTCCATACGCAGTATTTT
TRBV5-1,TRBD1,16,TRBJ2-2,many,CASSTTGAPNTGELFF,TGCGCCAGCAGCACTACAGGGGCCCCTAACACCGGGGAGCTGTTTTTT